The present TCR beta chain was sequenced within a study of CD8+ T cells in alopecia areata. Study at large: Scoring treated patients' severity relied on the percentage of scalp area affected. General observations from the study: Many expanded lesional clones persisted in scalp and blood during tofacitinib treatment.

After isolation, RNA underwent reverse transcription to generate cDNA as the sequencing template. Using immunoSEQ multiplex PCR, the repertoire was profiled, and TCRdb retains in-frame clones only, with some absent. The table shows fewer than 350,000 clones, with more than 45% occurring only once. Treatment here: oral pan-JAK inhibitor, 5-10 mg twice daily. Alopecia areata patients provided lesional scalp punch biopsies and peripheral blood, both collected for the study. Separation by sorting yielded CD4+ and CD8+ T cells from PBMCs. Germline V CDR1 and CDR2: SGHTA, FQGNSA. Between the trimmed V and J ends, which lost 5 bases and 5 bases, there was a span of 18 bases. The CDR3 loop spans 15 amino acids. A word on this clone: Its antigen is unknown.

The sequence derives from a human donor with alopecia areata. This specimen consisted of CD4+ T cells sorted from blood, obtained at week 24, from a patient treated with tofacitinib. The rearrangement links TRBV7-2 to TRBJ2-5; the D gene is possibly TRBD1 (6 bases). This CDR3 reads CASSPRAQGQETQYF. The CDR3 DNA reads TGTGCCAGCAGCCCCCGGGCACAGGGTCAGGAGACCCAGTACTTC.